A single sample is the source of the 27 T cell receptor beta chains below, sequenced in a study of cytomegalovirus exposure and HLA in healthy donors. Profiled with immunoSEQ multiplex PCR; TCRdb holds only in-frame clones, not every one. The table has some 79,000 clones, about 94% seen once. Sequencing was done on a sample of PBMCs. These receptors came from a young woman in good health and CMV-seropositive.

The chain uses TRBV5-1 and TRBJ2-7, with 11 bases that match TRBD2. J was trimmed by 6 bases and V by 7 bases; bases with no gene match: 9. The germline V gene has CDR1 SGHRS and CDR2 YFSETQ. The CDR3 is made up of 14 amino acids. This CDR3 is CASGLAGETGEQYF. The CDR3 DNA is TGCGCCAGCGGACTAGCGGGCGAAACGGGCGAGCAGTACTTC.

V usage is TRBV21-1 and J usage is TRBJ2-7; TRBD1, the table's D call, lacks a check against the DNA. TRBV21-1 is shown as a pseudogene. The CDR3 sequence is 17 residues long. The CDR3: CASSKSLRDRGLYEQYF. As DNA, the CDR3 is TGTGCCAGCAGCAAATCGCTCCGGGACAGGGGGCTCTACGAGCAGTACTTC.

With regard to this clone: Germline and junction disagree at one end, which may indicate a read error. In DNA, the CDR3 is TGCGCCAGCAACTTGGAGGGACTGAAGGATGAAAAACTGTTTTTT. Protein: CASNLEGLKDEKLFF. V is TRBV5-1 and J is TRBJ1-4, with D possibly matching TRBD1 (5 bases). This CDR3 is built from 15 residues. From germline, CDR1 is SGHRS and CDR2 YFSETQ. Variable domain in full (rest from reference TRBV5-1 and TRBJ1-4): KAGVTQTPRYLIKTRGQQVTLSCSPISGHRSVSWYQQTPGQGLQFLFEYFSETQRNKGNFPGRFSGRQFSNSRSEMNVSTLELGDSALYLCASNLEGLKDEKLFFGSGTQLSVL.

V gene TRBV27 combines with J gene TRBJ1-5; D may be TRBD1 (5 bases). Germline lookup yields CDR1 MNHEY and CDR2 SMNVEV (reference sequence). Trimming cost V 3 bases and J 5 bases, with 11 bases left between them. The CDR3 is made up of 14 amino acids. CDR3 amino acids: CASSLGGGYQPQHF. The CDR3 coding sequence is TGTGCCAGCAGTTTGGGGGGAGGGTATCAGCCCCAGCATTTT.

CDR3 nucleotides: TGTGCCAGCAGTGAACAGGGGCGAACCGTCTATGGCTACACCTTC. This translates into CASSEQGRTVYGYTF. The V gene is TRBV2, the J gene TRBJ1-2; TRBD1 is a possible D gene (6 bases). Per germline, CDR1 SNHLY and CDR2 FYNNEI. The CDR3 is 15 residues long. Trimming cost V 2 bases and J 4 bases, with 14 bases left between them.

This rearrangement joins TRBV5-8 to TRBJ1-5; 9 nucleotides line up with TRBD1. The ends lost 2 bases at V and 9 bases at J; junction bases unmatched: 12. Germline V gene data show CDR1 as SGHTS and CDR2 as YDEGEE. This CDR3 has 16 residues. The CDR3 protein is CASSFFRDRVRWPQHF. In nucleotides, the CDR3 is TGTGCCAGCAGCTTTTTCCGGGACAGGGTAAGGTGGCCCCAGCATTTT.

This chain uses TRBV21-1 with TRBJ2-3; TRBD2, the D gene given by the table, was not confirmed from the DNA. TRBV21-1 represents a pseudogene. This CDR3 is 17 amino acids long. In DNA form, the CDR3 reads TGTGCCAGCAACGGGACTAGCGGGAGGTTATTCACAGATACGCAGTATTTT. Its protein is CASNGTSGRLFTDTQYF.

This clone has only one observation. The CDR3 reads CASSQRTYRLAKNIQYF. Here the CDR3 DNA reads TGTGCCAGCAGTCAACGGACATACCGACTAGCCAAAAACATTCAGTACTTC. The rearrangement joins TRBV28 to TRBJ2-4, with a possible D match to TRBD1 (5 bases). The germline gives CDR1 MDHEN, CDR2 SYDVKM. The V and J ends lost 5 bases and 0 bases respectively, with 17 bases between them. This CDR3 has 17 residues.

The V call is TRBV19, the J call TRBJ2-7, with a tentative D call TRBD1 (7 bases). Trimming cost V 8 bases and J 0 bases, with 14 bases left between them. From germline, CDR1 is LNHDA and CDR2 SQIVND (reference sequence). This CDR3 has 14 amino acids. Here the CDR3 reads CASSAGGSSYEQYF. The CDR3 DNA reads TGTGCCAGTTCAGCAGGGGGGAGCTCCTACGAGCAGTACTTC.

This chain uses TRBV5-6 with TRBJ1-3; D is perhaps TRBD1 (5 bases). This CDR3 has 17 amino acids. Trimming took 4 bases from V and 2 from J, leaving 19 bases between them. In germline, CDR1 is SGHDT, CDR2 YYEEEE. Written as DNA, the CDR3 is TGTGCCAGCAGCGGAGGGCGGGGCTCCCTGCCTGGAAACACCATATATTTT. This codes for CASSGGRGSLPGNTIYF. Full variable domain (missing parts from reference TRBV5-6 and TRBJ1-3): DAGVTQSPTHLIKTRGQQVTLRCSPKSGHDTVSWYQQALGQGPQFIFQYYEEEERQRGNFPDRFSGHQFPNYSSELNVNALLLGDSALYLCASSGGRGSLPGNTIYFGEGSWLTVV.

The CDR3 here is CASSLVPGLAGDSSYNEQFF. CDR3 sequence (DNA): TGCGCCAGCAGCTTGGTACCGGGACTAGCGGGGGATAGCTCCTACAATGAGCAGTTCTTC. V is TRBV5-1 and J is TRBJ2-1, with TRBD2 identical over 14 bases. With V trimmed by 0 bases and J by 0 bases, 8 bases remained unmatched. This CDR3 contains 20 residues. CDR1 is SGHRS, CDR2 YFSETQ, per germline. Full variable domain (missing parts from reference TRBV5-1 and TRBJ2-1): KAGVTQTPRYLIKTRGQQVTLSCSPISGHRSVSWYQQTPGQGLQFLFEYFSETQRNKGNFPGRFSGRQFSNSRSEMNVSTLELGDSALYLCASSLVPGLAGDSSYNEQFFGPGTRLTVL.

This clone has just one count. V usage is TRBV29-1 and J usage is TRBJ2-1, with 7 bases that match TRBD2. Germline CDR1 and CDR2: SQVTM and ANQGSEA. V shed 7 bases, J shed 9 bases, and the junction held 6 bases outside the gene matches. The CDR3 runs to 11 residues. The CDR3 sequence: CSGRWGGEQFF. The CDR3, as DNA: TGCAGCGGGAGGTGGGGGGGTGAGCAGTTCTTC.

The count of this clone is one. The chain is built from TRBV5-5 and TRBJ1-2; possibly TRBD1 for D (6 bases). Germline V gene sequence: CDR1 SGHKS, CDR2 YYEKEE (reference sequence). The CDR3 is 13 residues long. Trimming pared 4 bases from V and 3 bases from J, leaving 10 bases between. CDR3 loop: CASSPTGYYGYTF. CDR3 DNA sequence: TGTGCCAGCAGCCCCACAGGGTACTATGGCTACACCTTC.

The DNA of the CDR3 is TGCGCCAGCAGCTTGGACTTCGGGACTAACTATGGCTACACCTTC. It codes for CASSLDFGTNYGYTF. This chain links TRBV5-1 with TRBJ1-2; D is uncertain. The CDR3 spans 15 residues. CDR1 SGHRS and CDR2 YFSETQ come from the germline V gene. Trimming shortened V by 0 bases and J by 0 bases, and 9 bases separated the two germline ends.

This chain links TRBV25-1 with TRBJ1-2; D not certain. Germline assignment: CDR1 MGHDK and CDR2 SYGVNS. Trimming stripped 4 bases from V and 8 bases from J, with 14 bases between. CDR3 length: 13 amino acids. The CDR3 sequence: CASSGRPPGGYTF. CDR3 sequence (DNA): TGTGCCAGCAGTGGACGCCCACCGGGAGGCTACACCTTC.

The genes are TRBV6-1 and TRBJ2-5; 11 bases match TRBD2. The V gene end was trimmed by 6 bases and the J gene end by 0 bases; junction bases not matched to a gene: 3. CDR1 and CDR2 (germline): MNHNS, SASEGT. This CDR3 is 15 amino acids long. The CDR3 is CASRTSGTYQETQYF. The CDR3 DNA follows: TGTGCCAGCAGGACTAGCGGGACATACCAAGAGACCCAGTACTTC.

The J gene is TRBJ1-2, the V gene TRBV4-1, with TRBD1 as a possible D gene (6 bases). Germline CDR1 is MGHRA and CDR2 is YSYEKL. CDR3 length: 14 amino acids. V lost 1 base to trimming and J lost 5 bases, with 11 bases between them. The CDR3 reads CASSQARDMYGYTF. The CDR3 coding sequence is TGCGCCAGCAGCCAAGCCCGGGACATGTATGGCTACACCTTC.

V is TRBV30 and J is TRBJ1-6; no firm D call. The ends were cut back, 4 bases at V and 8 bases at J, with 15 bases in the middle. The CDR3 is 14 residues long. Germline CDR1 and CDR2: GTSNPN and SVGIG (reference sequence). The DNA for the CDR3 is TGTGCCTGGAAGCAACTAAGCGGGCATTCACCCCTCCACTTT. Protein sequence: CAWKQLSGHSPLHF.

The chain recombines TRBV5-6 with TRBJ2-6; D is undetermined. V was pared by 2 bases and J by 0 bases, with 9 bases between. This CDR3 is 16 amino acids long. CDR1 and CDR2 (germline): SGHDT, YYEEEE. CDR3 in amino acids: CASSFYSGSGANVLTF. CDR3 sequence (DNA): TGTGCCAGCAGCTTCTATTCGGGCTCTGGGGCCAACGTCCTGACTTTC. Full variable domain (outside the CDR3, taken from reference TRBV5-6 and TRBJ2-6): DAGVTQSPTHLIKTRGQQVTLRCSPKSGHDTVSWYQQALGQGPQFIFQYYEEEERQRGNFPDRFSGHQFPNYSSELNVNALLLGDSALYLCASSFYSGSGANVLTFGAGSRLTVL.

The rearrangement joins TRBV4-3 to TRBJ1-6, with D uncertain. The V end lost 0 bases, the J end lost 10 bases, and 13 bases lay between the germline ends. The CDR3 spans 15 residues. Germline loops: CDR1 LGHNA, CDR2 YSLEER. CDR3 bases: TGCGCCAGCAGCCAAGATAAGGAGTTATTCTCACCCCTCCACTTT. This translates into CASSQDKELFSPLHF.

The chain recombines TRBV28 with TRBJ1-5; 8 bases align to TRBD1. The CDR3 runs to 17 residues. The germline gives CDR1 MDHEN, CDR2 SYDVKM. Trimming took 3 bases from V and 2 from J; bases not matched to a gene: 9. The CDR3 region has the DNA TGTGCCAGCAGTTTCAGGGGGCGCGGAATCGGCAATCAGCCCCAGCATTTT. It translates to CASSFRGRGIGNQPQHF.

The V and J genes are TRBV11-2 and TRBJ2-5, with 7 bases fitting TRBD2. This CDR3 is 17 amino acids long. Per germline, CDR1 SGHAT and CDR2 FQNNGV. V lost 5 bases, J lost 5 bases, and 17 bases stayed unmatched. CDR3 loop: CASSPDPGEGAWETQYF. The CDR3, as DNA: TGTGCCAGCAGCCCGGACCCGGGGGAGGGAGCATGGGAGACCCAGTACTTC.

The chain employs TRBV7-3 and TRBJ2-3; 9 bases align to TRBD2. Germline V CDR1 and CDR2: SGHTA, FQGTGA. V lost 5 bases, J lost 0 bases, and 18 bases stayed unmatched. The CDR3 spans 20 residues. For the CDR3, the DNA is TGTGCCAGCAGCCGCTTCGGTCTAGCGGGGCCCCGTGCTAGCACAGATACGCAGTATTTT. This encodes CASSRFGLAGPRASTDTQYF.

This chain joins TRBV7-8 and TRBJ1-5; TRBD1 is a possible D gene (5 bases). This CDR3 is built from 16 residues. Trimming stripped 5 bases from V and 2 bases from J, with 16 bases between. The germline V gene encodes CDR1 SGHVS and CDR2 FQNEAQ. CDR3 protein: CASSRGWGDGNQPQHF. The CDR3 DNA follows: TGTGCCAGCAGCCGAGGTTGGGGGGACGGCAATCAGCCCCAGCATTTT.

V is TRBV19 and J is TRBJ1-2; D unresolved. The V end was cut by 2 bases, the J end by 8 bases, with 15 bases between. This CDR3 has 14 residues. Germline CDR1 reads LNHDA; CDR2 reads SQIVND (reference sequence). CDR3 in DNA: TGTGCCAGTAGTATATACACTGGAGAAGGCGGCTACACCTTC. Its protein product is CASSIYTGEGGYTF. The entire variable domain, with the rest obtained from reference TRBV19 and TRBJ1-2, is as follows: DGGITQSPKYLFRKEGQNVTLSCEQNLNHDAMYWYRQDPGQGLRLIYYSQIVNDFQKGDIAEGYSVSREKKESFPLTVTSAQKNPTAFYLCASSIYTGEGGYTFGSGTRLTVV.

This clone was detected only once. The chain combines TRBV2 with TRBJ1-3, with D uncertain. In germline, CDR1 is SNHLY, CDR2 FYNNEI. The CDR3 runs 13 residues. Trimming stripped 8 bases from V and 4 bases from J, with 12 bases between. The CDR3 DNA sequence: TGTGCCAGCGGCTCCGGGTACGGAAACACCATATATTTT. Its translation: CASGSGYGNTIYF. The full variable domain, in which reference TRBV2 and TRBJ1-3 provide the parts outside the CDR3, is EPEVTQTPSHQVTQMGQEVILRCVPISNHLYFYWYRQILGQKVEFLVSFYNNEISEKSEIFDDQFSVERPDGSNFTLKIRSTKLEDSAMYFCASGSGYGNTIYFGEGSWLTVV.

CDR3 sequence reads: CASSLGGQANYGYTF. CDR3 DNA sequence: TGTGCCAGCAGCTTAGGGGGACAGGCTAACTATGGCTACACCTTC. The V call is TRBV7-6, the J call TRBJ1-2; 8 nucleotides align to TRBD1. Germline V CDR1 and CDR2: SGHVS, FNYEAQ. J gave up 0 bases and V 1 base, and 1 base lay outside the gene matches. The CDR3 length is 15 residues.